The sequence of this TCR beta chain was determined in a study of blood T cell repertoires in COVID-19 (dated by TCRdb to 2020 to 2021). Concerning the study at large: Samples covering the acute and convalescent phases of COVID-19 were provided by collaborators in the United States, Italy and Spain. The prospective study material was composed of cDNA or gDNA derived from T cells, B-cell-depleted T cells, or PBMCs. The dataset comprised deeply sampled blood TCRbeta repertoires from subjects exposed to, actively infected with, or recovered from COVID-19. The repertoires were released in a freely available public database meant as a resource for research on the immune response to SARS-CoV-2. The samples were drawn from the first 160 participants of the ongoing ImmuneRACE study and from 950 to 1,500 subjects provided by 6 global collaborators. The sample metadata nearly always contained a de-identified subject ID, COVID-19 status, age in years and sex. Where available, HLA class I and class II types were obtained from metadata supplied by the sample provider rather than from assay-based typing. The paper as a whole reports these results and caveats: The quantity of clinical and demographic metadata differed by source and by participant and was supplied without curation.

TCRbeta CDR3 regions were amplified from genomic DNA using the immunoSEQ Assay, a bias-controlled multiplex PCR. On the authors' methods: The number of nucleated cells in each sample was estimated from the amplification of reference gene primers within the assay. Sequence reads were collapsed and filtered to measure the absolute abundance of every unique TCRbeta CDR3 rearrangement. Productive Simpson clonality was computed per sample as the square root of Simpson's diversity index over productive rearrangements. Imported from immuneACCESS, the table was reduced by TCRdb to in-frame sequences with V and J called. These copies leave out some clones; in studies compared against another copy, an unresolved V gene accounts for under half, and the cause of the remainder is not known. That table furnishes V, J and clone size, whereas the DNA furnished D and trimming. This sample lists 150,000 to 200,000 clones; approximately 83% were detected once. The ten largest clonotypes hold about an eighth of the sample.

Participants in the prospective study were aged 18 to 89 years, lived in 20 to 25 United States geographic areas, and enrolled through a virtual design. In the prospective study, cohorts were assigned on the basis of participant-reported clinical history obtained from a screening survey and a study questionnaire. ImmuneRACE Cohort 3 recovered participants were defined by two consecutive negative NP/OP PCR tests, healthcare professional clearance, or symptom resolution. In the prospective study, mobile phlebotomists collected whole blood, serum and a nasopharyngeal or oropharyngeal swab from each participant. Over a roughly two-month period, participants in the prospective study had the option of providing additional blood draws and questionnaires. Before DNA extraction, prospective study blood samples were shipped either frozen or at room temperature. The germline V gene supplies CDR1 MGHRA and CDR2 YSYEKL. Taken from cysteine to phenylalanine, the CDR3 has 16 residues. CDR3 DNA only is kept here, 48 bases in frame from base 1. V was cut back by 4 bases and J by 0 bases, leaving a gap of 12 bases between them.

For this clone: The clone's antigen remains unknown. No qualities accompany the bases; no much larger clone lies one base away.

The sequence links TRBV4-1 to TRBJ1-4, with TRBD1 tentatively as D gene (5 bases match). Sequenced input: PBMCs or T cells enriched from blood (not recorded which). The sequence was obtained from a woman aged 60-75 years who had recovered from COVID-19. The CDR3 loop reads CASSPPTTATNEKLFF. The bases are TGCGCCAGCAGCCCCCCCACGACAGCAACTAATGAAAAACTGTTTTTT.